The clone carrying this T cell receptor beta chain occurred a few times. Study processing details: Amplification of reference gene primers provided the estimated nucleated cell counts. The protocol was immunoSEQ multiplex PCR, while the TCRdb copy is restricted to in-frame clones and leaves out a portion. That table gives V, J and clone size, and the DNA gave D and trimming. The sample records 200,000 to 300,000 clones, 85% to 90% being singletons. The data belong to a study of blood T cell repertoires in COVID-19. Study at large: The United States, Italy and Spain were the sources of the acute and convalescent COVID-19 samples. The analysed material was cDNA or gDNA that came from T cells, B-cell-depleted T cells, or PBMCs.

V gave up 4 bases and J gave up 7 bases; unmatched junction bases: 9. Germline-derived CDR1 and CDR2 are SGDLS and YYNGEE. This CDR3 has 15 amino acids. Seattle's cohort entered during active infection and was followed longitudinally. Sequenced: peripheral blood. The TCR was taken from a woman aged 60 to 75 with COVID-19, enrolled during active disease. The V call is TRBV9, the J call TRBJ2-7, with 12 bases that match TRBD2. The DNA for the CDR3 is TGTGCCAGCAGCCCCCGGACTAGCGGGGCTGGAGAGCAGTACTTC. This gives the protein CASSPRTSGAGEQYF.